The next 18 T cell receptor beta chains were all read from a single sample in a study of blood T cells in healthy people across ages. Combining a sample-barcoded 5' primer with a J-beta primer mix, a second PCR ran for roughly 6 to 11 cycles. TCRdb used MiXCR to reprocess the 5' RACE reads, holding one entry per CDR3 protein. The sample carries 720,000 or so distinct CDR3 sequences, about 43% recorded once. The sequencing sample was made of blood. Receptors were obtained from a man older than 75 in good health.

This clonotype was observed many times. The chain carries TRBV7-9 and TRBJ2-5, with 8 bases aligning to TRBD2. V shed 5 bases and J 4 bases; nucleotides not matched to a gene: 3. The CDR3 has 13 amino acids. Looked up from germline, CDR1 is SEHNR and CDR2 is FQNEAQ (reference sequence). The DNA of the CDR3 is TGTGCCAGCAGCGGCCTAGCGGGAGAGACCCAGTACTTC. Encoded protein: CASSGLAGETQYF.

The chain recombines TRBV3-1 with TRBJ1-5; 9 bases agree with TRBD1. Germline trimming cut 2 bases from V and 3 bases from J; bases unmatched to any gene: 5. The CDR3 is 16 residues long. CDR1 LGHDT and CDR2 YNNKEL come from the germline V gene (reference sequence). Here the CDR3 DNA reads TGTGCCAGCAGCCAACGGACAGGGGCCCCCAATCAGCCCCAGCATTTT. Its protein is CASSQRTGAPNQPQHF.

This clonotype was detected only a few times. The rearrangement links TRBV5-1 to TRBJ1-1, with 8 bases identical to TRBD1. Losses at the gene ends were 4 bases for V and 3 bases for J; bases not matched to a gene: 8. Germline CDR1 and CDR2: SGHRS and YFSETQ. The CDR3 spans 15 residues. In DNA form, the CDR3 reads TGCGCCAGCAGCATTACACCGGGACAGGACACTGAAGCTTTCTTT. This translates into CASSITPGQDTEAFF.

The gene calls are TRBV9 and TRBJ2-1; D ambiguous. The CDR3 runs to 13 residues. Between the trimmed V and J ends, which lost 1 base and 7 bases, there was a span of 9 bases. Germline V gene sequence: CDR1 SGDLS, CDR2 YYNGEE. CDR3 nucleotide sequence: TGTGCCAGCAGCGTACAACAGTCAAATGAGCAGTTCTTC. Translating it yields CASSVQQSNEQFF.

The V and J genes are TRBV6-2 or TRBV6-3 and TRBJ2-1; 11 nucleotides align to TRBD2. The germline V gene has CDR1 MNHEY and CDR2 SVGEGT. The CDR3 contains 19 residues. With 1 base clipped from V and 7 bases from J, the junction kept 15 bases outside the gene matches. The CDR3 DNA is TGTGCCAGCAGTTACTATCGGCTAGCGGGAGGAGGTTTAAGAAATGAGCAGTTCTTC. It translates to CASSYYRLAGGGLRNEQFF.

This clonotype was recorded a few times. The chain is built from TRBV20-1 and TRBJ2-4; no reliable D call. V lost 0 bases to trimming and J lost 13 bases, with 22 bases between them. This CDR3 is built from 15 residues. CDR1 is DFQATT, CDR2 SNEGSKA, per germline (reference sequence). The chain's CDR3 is CSARDFGSVREEQYF. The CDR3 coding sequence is TGCAGTGCTAGAGATTTCGGGTCGGTCCGAGAAGAGCAGTACTTC.

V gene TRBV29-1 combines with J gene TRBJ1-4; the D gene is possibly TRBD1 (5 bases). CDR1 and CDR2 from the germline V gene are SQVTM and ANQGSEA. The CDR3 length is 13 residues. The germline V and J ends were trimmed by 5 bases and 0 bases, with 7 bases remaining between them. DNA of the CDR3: TGCAGCGTTCGGACAACAACTAATGAAAAACTGTTTTTT. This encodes CSVRTTTNEKLFF.

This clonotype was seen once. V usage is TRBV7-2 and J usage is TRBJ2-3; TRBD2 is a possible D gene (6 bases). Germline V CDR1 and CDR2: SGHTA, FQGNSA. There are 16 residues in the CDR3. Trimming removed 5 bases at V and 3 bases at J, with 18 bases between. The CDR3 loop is CASSLSGGRTTDTQYF. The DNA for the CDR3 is TGTGCCAGCAGCCTTAGCGGAGGGAGAACAACAGATACGCAGTATTTT.

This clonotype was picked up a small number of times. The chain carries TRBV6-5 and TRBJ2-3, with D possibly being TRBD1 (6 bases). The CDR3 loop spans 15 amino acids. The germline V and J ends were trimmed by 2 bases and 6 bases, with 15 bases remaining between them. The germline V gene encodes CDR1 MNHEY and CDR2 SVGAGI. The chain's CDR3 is CASSYTGPLDDTQYF. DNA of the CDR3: TGTGCCAGCAGTTACACAGGGCCCCTCGACGATACGCAGTATTTT.

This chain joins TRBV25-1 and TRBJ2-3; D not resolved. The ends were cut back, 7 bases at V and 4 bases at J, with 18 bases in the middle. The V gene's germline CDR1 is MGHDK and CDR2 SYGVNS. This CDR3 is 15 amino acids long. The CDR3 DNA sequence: TGTGCCAGCACCCTTTTTGTGGTAGACGCAGATACGCAGTATTTT. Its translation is CASTLFVVDADTQYF.

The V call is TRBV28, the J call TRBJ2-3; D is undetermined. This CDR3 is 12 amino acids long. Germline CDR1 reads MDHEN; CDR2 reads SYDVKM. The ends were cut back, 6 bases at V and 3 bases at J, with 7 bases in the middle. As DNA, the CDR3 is TGTGCCAGCAGGCTTACTACAGATACGCAGTATTTT. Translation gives CASRLTTDTQYF.

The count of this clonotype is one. CDR3 loop: CASSLLDGRNTGELFF. The DNA for the CDR3 is TGTGCCAGCAGTTTGTTAGACGGGAGGAACACCGGGGAGCTGTTTTTT. The V gene is TRBV28, the J gene TRBJ2-2; a possible D gene is TRBD2 (6 bases). Trimming stripped 3 bases from V and 1 base from J, with 12 bases between. This CDR3 contains 16 residues. Germline V gene data show CDR1 as MDHEN and CDR2 as SYDVKM.

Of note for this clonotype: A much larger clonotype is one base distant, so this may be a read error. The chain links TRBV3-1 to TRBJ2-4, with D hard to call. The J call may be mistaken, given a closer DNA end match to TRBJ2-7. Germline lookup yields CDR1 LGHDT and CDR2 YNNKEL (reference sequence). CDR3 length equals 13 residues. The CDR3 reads CVSSTGANYEQYF. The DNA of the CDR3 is TGTGTCAGCAGTACCGGAGCAAACTACGAGCAGTACTTC.

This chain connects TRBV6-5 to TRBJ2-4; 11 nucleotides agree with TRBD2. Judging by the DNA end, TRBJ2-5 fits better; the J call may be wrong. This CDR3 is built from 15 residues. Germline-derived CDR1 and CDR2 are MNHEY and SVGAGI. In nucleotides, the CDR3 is TGTGCCAGCACCAGAGGGACTAGCGGACAAGAGACCCAGTACTTC. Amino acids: CASTRGTSGQETQYF.

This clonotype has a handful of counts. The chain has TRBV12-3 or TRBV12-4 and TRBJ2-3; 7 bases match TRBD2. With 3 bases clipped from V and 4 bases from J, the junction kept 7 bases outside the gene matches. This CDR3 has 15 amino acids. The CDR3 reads CASSFAPTSADTQYF. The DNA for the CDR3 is TGTGCCAGCAGTTTCGCTCCCACTAGCGCAGATACGCAGTATTTT.

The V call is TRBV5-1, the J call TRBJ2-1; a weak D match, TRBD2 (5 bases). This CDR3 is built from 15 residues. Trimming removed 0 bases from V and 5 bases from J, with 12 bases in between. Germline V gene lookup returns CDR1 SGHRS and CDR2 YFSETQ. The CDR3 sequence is CASSLDGRVNNEQFF. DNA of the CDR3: TGCGCCAGCAGCTTGGATGGGCGGGTCAACAATGAGCAGTTCTTC.

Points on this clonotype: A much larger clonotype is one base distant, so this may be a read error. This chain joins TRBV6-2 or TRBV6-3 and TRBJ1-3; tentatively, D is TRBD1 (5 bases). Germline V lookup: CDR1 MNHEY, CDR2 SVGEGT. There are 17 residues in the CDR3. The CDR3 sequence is CASTFSGRRSSGSTIYF. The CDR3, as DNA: TGTGCCAGCACCTTCTCGGGACGGCGTAGCTCTGGAAGCACCATATATTTT.

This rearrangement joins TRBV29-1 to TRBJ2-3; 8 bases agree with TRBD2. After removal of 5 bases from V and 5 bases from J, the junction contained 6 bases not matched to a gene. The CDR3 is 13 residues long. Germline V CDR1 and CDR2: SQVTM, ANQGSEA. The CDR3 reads CSVTAGGEDTQYF. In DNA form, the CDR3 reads TGCAGCGTTACGGCGGGAGGAGAAGATACGCAGTATTTT.